The 10 T cell receptor beta chains below were found in one sample sequenced in a study of T-cell reconstitution after alpha-beta-depleted transplantation in children. Unique molecular identifiers were built into the TCRbeta library. One entry per CDR3 protein, called by TCRdb with MiXCR from the PCR reads. The sample contains approximately 220,000 distinct CDR3 sequences, more than 15% of which appear only once. Sequencing used PBMCs, mostly from graft donor cells, obtained 360 days after TCRalphabeta/CD19-depleted stem cell transplant. These receptors all come from a male patient between 2 and 10 years old who had a stem cell transplant for acute lymphoblastic leukemia, so the T cells may come from the graft donor.

The chain links TRBV12-3 or TRBV12-4 to TRBJ2-5; TRBD1 agrees at 11 bases. V trimming: 1 base; J trimming: 3 bases; junction bases outside the gene matches: 1. This CDR3 has 15 residues. The CDR3 loop is CASSLGDRGKETQYF. The CDR3 DNA reads TGTGCCAGCAGTTTAGGGGACAGGGGGAAAGAGACCCAGTACTTC.

This clonotype was observed a few times. The V call is TRBV6-2 or TRBV6-3, the J call TRBJ2-1; the match to TRBD2 covers 7 bases. This CDR3 has 14 residues. Germline-derived CDR1 and CDR2 are MNHEY and SVGEGT. After removal of 6 bases from V and 5 bases from J, the junction contained 7 bases not matched to a gene. The CDR3 is CASRRRDYNNEQFF. CDR3 nucleotides: TGTGCCAGCAGGCGAAGGGACTACAACAATGAGCAGTTCTTC.

The table lists this clonotype with a few counts. The chain is built from TRBV4-1 and TRBJ1-4, with a tentative D call TRBD1 (5 bases). The germline V gene has CDR1 MGHRA and CDR2 YSYEKL. This CDR3 has 16 residues. V lost 6 bases and J 5 bases, leaving 19 bases between the germline ends. This CDR3 reads CASRGIRAARNEKLFF. CDR3 bases: TGCGCCAGCAGGGGCATCAGGGCGGCACGGAATGAAAAACTGTTTTTT.

This clonotype was seen repeatedly, ten times or more. This rearrangement joins TRBV5-1 to TRBJ1-1; D call uncertain. The ends were cut back, 3 bases at V and 3 bases at J, with 15 bases in the middle. The CDR3 length is 15 residues. CDR1 is SGHRS and CDR2 is YFSETQ in the germline V gene. CDR3 loop: CASSYLNPIDTEAFF. The CDR3 DNA sequence: TGCGCCAGCAGCTACCTGAACCCGATTGACACTGAAGCTTTCTTT.

This clonotype was counted between two and nine times. The chain has TRBV5-1 and TRBJ1-3; D is unresolved. Germline CDR1 and CDR2: SGHRS and YFSETQ. The V end was cut by 6 bases, the J end by 0 bases, with 13 bases between. The CDR3 consists of 15 residues. The CDR3 sequence: CASTSQPFSGNTIYF. The CDR3, as DNA: TGCGCCAGCACGTCTCAGCCTTTCTCTGGAAACACCATATATTTT.

There are a few counts of this clonotype. This chain connects TRBV29-1 to TRBJ2-2; 10 bases align to TRBD2. Germline V lookup: CDR1 SQVTM, CDR2 ANQGSEA. The V segment lost 5 bases and the J segment 4 bases; nucleotides outside the gene matches: 16. The CDR3 runs to 18 residues. CDR3 sequence: CSVIRQREGRGSTGELFF. The CDR3 DNA reads TGCAGCGTTATAAGGCAGCGGGAGGGCCGAGGGAGCACCGGGGAGCTGTTTTTT.

This clonotype was seen only once. This may arise from a read error, as a much more abundant clone is one base away. The V and J genes are TRBV4-2 and TRBJ2-6, with a tentative D call TRBD1 (6 bases). There are 15 residues in the CDR3. Germline assignment: CDR1 LGHNA and CDR2 YNFKEQ. CDR3 sequence reads: CASSQRGLGAIVLTF. In nucleotides, the CDR3 is TGTGCCAGCAGCCAAAGGGGGTTAGGGGCCATCGTCCTGACTTTC.

This clonotype was observed a few times. The chain uses TRBV13 and TRBJ1-2; 10 bases fit TRBD1. Germline-derived CDR1 and CDR2 are PRHDT and FYEKMQ (reference sequence). The length of the CDR3 is 13 residues. V lost 8 bases to trimming and J lost 4 bases; unmatched junction nucleotides: 4. The CDR3 sequence: CASRGQGTYGYTF. The CDR3 nucleotides are TGTGCCAGCCGGGGACAGGGGACCTATGGCTACACCTTC.

This clonotype was seen many times. This chain joins TRBV5-1 and TRBJ2-1, with 10 bases that match TRBD1. The junction had 1 base not matched to a gene; V was cut back by 0 bases and J by 4 bases. CDR1 SGHRS and CDR2 YFSETQ come from the germline V gene. The CDR3 spans 15 residues. CDR3 residues: CASSLGDRGYNEQFF. The CDR3 bases are TGCGCCAGCAGCTTGGGGGACAGGGGTTACAATGAGCAGTTCTTC.

The CDR3 sequence: CASSWGLAGVNEQFF. The CDR3 DNA is TGCGCCAGCAGCTGGGGACTAGCGGGAGTCAATGAGCAGTTCTTC. This chain uses TRBV5-1 with TRBJ2-1; 14 bases match TRBD2. V lost 3 bases and J lost 6; bases outside the gene matches: 2. Germline V CDR1 and CDR2: SGHRS, YFSETQ. The CDR3 totals 15 residues.